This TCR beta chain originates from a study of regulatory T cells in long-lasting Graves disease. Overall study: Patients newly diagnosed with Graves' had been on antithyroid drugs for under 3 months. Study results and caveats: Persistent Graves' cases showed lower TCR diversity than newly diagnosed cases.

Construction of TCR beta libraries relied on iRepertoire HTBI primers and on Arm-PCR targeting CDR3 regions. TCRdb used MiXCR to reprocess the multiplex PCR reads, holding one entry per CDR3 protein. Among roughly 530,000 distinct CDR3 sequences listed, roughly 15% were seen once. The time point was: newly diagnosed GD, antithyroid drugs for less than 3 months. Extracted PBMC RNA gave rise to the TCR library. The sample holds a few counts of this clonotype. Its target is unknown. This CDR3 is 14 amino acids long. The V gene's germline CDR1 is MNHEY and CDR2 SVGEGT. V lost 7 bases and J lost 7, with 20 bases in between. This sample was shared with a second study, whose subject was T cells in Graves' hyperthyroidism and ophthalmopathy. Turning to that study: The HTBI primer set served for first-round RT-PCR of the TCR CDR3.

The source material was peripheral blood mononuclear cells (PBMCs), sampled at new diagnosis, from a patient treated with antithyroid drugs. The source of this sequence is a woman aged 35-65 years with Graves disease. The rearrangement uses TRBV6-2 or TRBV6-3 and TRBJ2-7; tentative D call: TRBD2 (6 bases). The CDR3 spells CASTQPGVTGEQYF. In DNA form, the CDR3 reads TGTGCCAGCACTCAACCGGGAGTCACAGGAGAGCAGTACTTC.